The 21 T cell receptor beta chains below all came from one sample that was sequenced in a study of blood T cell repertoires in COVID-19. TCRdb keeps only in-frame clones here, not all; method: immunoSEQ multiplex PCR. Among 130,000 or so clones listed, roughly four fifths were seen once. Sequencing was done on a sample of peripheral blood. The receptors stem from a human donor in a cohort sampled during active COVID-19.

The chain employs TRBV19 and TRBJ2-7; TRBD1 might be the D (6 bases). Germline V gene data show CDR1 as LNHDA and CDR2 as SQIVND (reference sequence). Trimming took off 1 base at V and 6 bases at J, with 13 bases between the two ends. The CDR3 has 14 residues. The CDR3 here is CASSIGPTGFEQYF. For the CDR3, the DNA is TGTGCCAGTAGTATAGGTCCAACAGGGTTCGAGCAGTACTTC.

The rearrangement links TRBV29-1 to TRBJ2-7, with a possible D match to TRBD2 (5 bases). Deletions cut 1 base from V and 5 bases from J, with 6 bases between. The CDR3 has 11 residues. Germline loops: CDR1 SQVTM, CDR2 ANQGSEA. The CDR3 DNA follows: TGCAGCGTTGAAGTGGGAGACGAGCAGTACTTC. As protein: CSVEVGDEQYF.

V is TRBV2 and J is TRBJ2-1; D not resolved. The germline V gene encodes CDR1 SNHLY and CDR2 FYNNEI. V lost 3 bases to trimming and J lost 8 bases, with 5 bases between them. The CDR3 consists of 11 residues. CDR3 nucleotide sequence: TGTGCCAGCAGTGATCCCTATGAGCAGTTCTTC. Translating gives CASSDPYEQFF.

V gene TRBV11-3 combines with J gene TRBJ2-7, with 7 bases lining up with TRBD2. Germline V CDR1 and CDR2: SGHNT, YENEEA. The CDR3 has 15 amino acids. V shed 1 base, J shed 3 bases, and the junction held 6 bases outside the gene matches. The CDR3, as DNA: TGTGCCAGCAGCTTAGTGGGGGGGTCACACTACGAGCAGTACTTC. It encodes CASSLVGGSHYEQYF.

The CDR3 nucleotides read TGTGCCAGCAGTTTCCGGACGGGAGGCACTGAAGCTTTCTTT. Translating gives CASSFRTGGTEAFF. This rearrangement joins TRBV27 to TRBJ1-1; no clear D. CDR1 is MNHEY, CDR2 SMNVEV, per germline (reference sequence). Between the trimmed V and J ends, which lost 3 bases and 4 bases, there was a span of 12 bases. The length of the CDR3 is 14 residues.

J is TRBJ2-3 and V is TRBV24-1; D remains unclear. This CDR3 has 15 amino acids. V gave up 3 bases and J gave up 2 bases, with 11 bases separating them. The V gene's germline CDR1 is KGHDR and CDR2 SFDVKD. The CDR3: CATSDGRAYTDTQYF. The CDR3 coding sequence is TGTGCCACCAGTGATGGGCGTGCGTACACAGATACGCAGTATTTT.

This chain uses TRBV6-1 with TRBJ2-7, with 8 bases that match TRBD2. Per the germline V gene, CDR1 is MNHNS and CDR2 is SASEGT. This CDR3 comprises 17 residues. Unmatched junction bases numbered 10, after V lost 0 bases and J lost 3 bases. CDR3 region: CASSEARGAILFYEQYF. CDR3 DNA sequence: TGTGCCAGCAGTGAAGCGCGGGGGGCCATCCTCTTCTACGAGCAGTACTTC.

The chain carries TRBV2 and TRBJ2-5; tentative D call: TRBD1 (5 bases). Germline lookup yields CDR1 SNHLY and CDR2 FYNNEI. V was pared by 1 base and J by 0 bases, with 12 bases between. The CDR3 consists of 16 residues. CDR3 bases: TGTGCCAGCAGTGAAGAGGGGTATGTGGACCAAGAGACCCAGTACTTC. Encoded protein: CASSEEGYVDQETQYF. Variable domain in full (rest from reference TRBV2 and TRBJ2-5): EPEVTQTPSHQVTQMGQEVILRCVPISNHLYFYWYRQILGQKVEFLVSFYNNEISEKSEIFDDQFSVERPDGSNFTLKIRSTKLEDSAMYFCASSEEGYVDQETQYFGPGTRLLVL.

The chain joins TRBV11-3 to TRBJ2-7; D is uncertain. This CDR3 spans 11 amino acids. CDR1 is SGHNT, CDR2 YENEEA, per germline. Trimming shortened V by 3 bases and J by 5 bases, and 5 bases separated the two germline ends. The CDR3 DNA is TGTGCCAGCAGCTTTAGAAACGAGCAGTACTTC. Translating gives CASSFRNEQYF.

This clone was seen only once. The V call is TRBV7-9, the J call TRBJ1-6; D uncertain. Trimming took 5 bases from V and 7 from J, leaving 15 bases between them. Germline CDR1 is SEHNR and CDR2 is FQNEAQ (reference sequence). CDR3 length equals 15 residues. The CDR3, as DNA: TGTGCCAGCAGCCCCGGGGTCAACCCAAATTCACCCCTCCACTTT. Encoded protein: CASSPGVNPNSPLHF.

CDR3 protein: CASSRTSGGSPYEQYF. The CDR3 DNA sequence: TGCGCCAGCAGTCGGACTAGCGGGGGGTCTCCCTACGAGCAGTACTTC. The chain recombines TRBV4-1 with TRBJ2-7; 14 bases are a match to TRBD2. Germline loops: CDR1 MGHRA, CDR2 YSYEKL. The trim removed 6 bases at V and 2 bases at J, leaving 6 bases unmatched. This CDR3 spans 16 amino acids.

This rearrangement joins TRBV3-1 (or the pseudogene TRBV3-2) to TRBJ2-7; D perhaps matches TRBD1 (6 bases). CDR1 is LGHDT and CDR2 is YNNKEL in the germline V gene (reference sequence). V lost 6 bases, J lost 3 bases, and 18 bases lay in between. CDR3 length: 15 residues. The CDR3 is CASSLPGTIIYEQYF. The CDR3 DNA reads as TGTGCCAGCAGTCTCCCCGGGACAATCATCTACGAGCAGTACTTC.

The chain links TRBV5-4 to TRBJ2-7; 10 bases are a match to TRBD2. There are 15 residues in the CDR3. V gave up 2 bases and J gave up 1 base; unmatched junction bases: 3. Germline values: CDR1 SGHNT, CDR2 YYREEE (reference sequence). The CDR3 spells CASSFGLAESYEQYF. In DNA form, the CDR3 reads TGTGCCAGCAGCTTCGGACTAGCGGAATCCTACGAGCAGTACTTC.

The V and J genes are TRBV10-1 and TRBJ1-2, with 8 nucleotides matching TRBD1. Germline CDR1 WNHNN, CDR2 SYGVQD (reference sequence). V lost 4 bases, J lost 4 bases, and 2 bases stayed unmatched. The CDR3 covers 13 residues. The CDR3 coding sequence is TGCGCCAGCAGTGCAGGGGGCGGCTATGGCTACACCTTC. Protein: CASSAGGGYGYTF.

The CDR3 here is CASSLEPGAGGYEQYF. The CDR3 DNA follows: TGTGCCAGCAGCTTAGAACCGGGGGCAGGGGGCTACGAGCAGTACTTC. The V gene is TRBV11-2, the J gene TRBJ2-7, with a weak D call TRBD1 (7 bases). CDR3 size: 16 residues. V shed 0 bases and J shed 3 bases, with 15 bases lying between them. Germline V gene sequence: CDR1 SGHAT, CDR2 FQNNGV.

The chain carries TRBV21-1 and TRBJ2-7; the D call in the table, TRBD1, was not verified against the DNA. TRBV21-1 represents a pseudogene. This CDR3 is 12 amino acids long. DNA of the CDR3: TGTGCCAGCAGCGAAGACAGGGACGAGCAGTACTTC. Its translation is CASSEDRDEQYF.

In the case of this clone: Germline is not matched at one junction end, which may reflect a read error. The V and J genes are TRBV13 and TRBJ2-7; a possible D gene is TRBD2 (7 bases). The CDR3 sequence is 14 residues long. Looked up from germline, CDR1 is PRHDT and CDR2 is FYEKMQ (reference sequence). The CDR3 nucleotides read TGTGCCAGCAGGGACGCCGGGACGGATTCGGGGGGCGACTTC. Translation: CASRDAGTDSGGDF.

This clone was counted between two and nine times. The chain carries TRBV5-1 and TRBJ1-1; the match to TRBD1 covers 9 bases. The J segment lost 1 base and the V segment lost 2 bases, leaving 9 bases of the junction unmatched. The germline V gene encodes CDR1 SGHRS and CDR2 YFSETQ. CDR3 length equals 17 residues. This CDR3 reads CASSLSPSGQGNTEAFF. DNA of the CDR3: TGCGCCAGCAGCTTAAGCCCGTCGGGACAGGGGAACACTGAAGCTTTCTTT.

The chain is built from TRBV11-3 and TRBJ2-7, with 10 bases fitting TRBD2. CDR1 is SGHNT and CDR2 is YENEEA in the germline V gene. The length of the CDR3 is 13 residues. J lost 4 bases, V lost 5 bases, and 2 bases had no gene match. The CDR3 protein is CASSAGLAYEQYF. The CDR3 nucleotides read TGTGCCAGCAGCGCGGGACTAGCGTACGAGCAGTACTTC.

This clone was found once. CDR3 nucleotides: TGTGCCAGCAGTTTGGACAGGGATAATCAGCCCCAGCATTTT. As protein: CASSLDRDNQPQHF. V gene TRBV6-5 combines with J gene TRBJ1-5, with TRBD1 matching over 8 bases. The CDR3 contains 14 residues. J gave up 4 bases and V 4 bases, and 3 bases lay outside the gene matches. Germline V CDR1 and CDR2: MNHEY, SVGAGI.

Here the CDR3 DNA reads TGTGCCAGCAGCCAGGGACAGATCGATTCCTACACCTTC. Translating gives CASSQGQIDSYTF. The chain recombines TRBV7-9 with TRBJ1-2; 7 nucleotides line up with TRBD1. J gave up 10 bases and V 5 bases, and 10 bases lay outside the gene matches. The germline gives CDR1 SEHNR, CDR2 FQNEAQ (reference sequence). The CDR3 spans 13 residues.